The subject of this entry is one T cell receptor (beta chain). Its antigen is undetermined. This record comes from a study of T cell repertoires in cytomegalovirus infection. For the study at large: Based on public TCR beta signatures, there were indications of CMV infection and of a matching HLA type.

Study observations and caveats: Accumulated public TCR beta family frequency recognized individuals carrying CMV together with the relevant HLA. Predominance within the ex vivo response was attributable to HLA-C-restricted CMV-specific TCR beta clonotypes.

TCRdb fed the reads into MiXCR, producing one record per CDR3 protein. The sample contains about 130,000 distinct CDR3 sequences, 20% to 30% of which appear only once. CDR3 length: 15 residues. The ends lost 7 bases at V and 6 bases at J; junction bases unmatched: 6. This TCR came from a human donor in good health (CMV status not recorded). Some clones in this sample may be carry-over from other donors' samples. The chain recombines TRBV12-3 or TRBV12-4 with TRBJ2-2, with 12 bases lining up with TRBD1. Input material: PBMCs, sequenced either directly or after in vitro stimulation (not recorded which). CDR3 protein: CASTLGQGAAGELFF. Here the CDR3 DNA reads TGTGCCAGCACCCTGGGACAGGGGGCAGCCGGGGAGCTGTTTTTT.